The rows below give T cell receptor beta chains drawn from one sample of a study of cytomegalovirus exposure and HLA in healthy donors. The repertoire was sequenced with immunoSEQ multiplex PCR; TCRdb's copy has only in-frame clones and lacks some. The sample contains 220,000 or so clones, less than 90% of which appear only once. Sequenced input: PBMCs. Receptors originate from a woman younger than 35 in good health and CMV-seronegative. Each CDR3 is given with its conserved first and last residue. The D gene is left open where the match is weak. The size entry is marked missing in some rows and otherwise reads once, few, many or a size class.

d_call clone_size j_call v_call cdr3_aa cdr3_nt
TRBD1 - TRBJ1-2 TRBV5-1 CASSSSTGGPNYGYTF TGCGCCAGCAGCTCGTCTACAGGGGGTCCCAACTATGGCTACACCTTC
TRBD1 - TRBJ2-1 TRBV15 CATSSGQGGNEQFF TGTGCCACCAGCAGCGGACAGGGAGGTAATGAGCAGTTCTTC
- - TRBJ2-3 TRBV27 CASSLLGDTQYF TGTGCCAGCAGTTTACTCGGAGATACGCAGTATTTT
- - TRBJ2-7 TRBV6-1 CASSGGYEQYF TGTGCTAGTTCGGGCGGATACGAGCAGTACTTC
- - TRBJ2-7 TRBV7-2 CASSFDQSEQYF TGTGCCAGCAGCTTTGATCAGAGCGAGCAGTACTTC
- - TRBJ2-1 TRBV6-5 CASSRGKGGQFF TGTGCCAGCAGTAGGGGAAAGGGGGGGCAGTTCTTC
- - TRBJ2-5 TRBV30 CAWSFIELQETQYF TGTGCCTGGAGTTTCATAGAGCTACAAGAGACCCAGTACTTC
TRBD1 - TRBJ1-2 TRBV29-1 CSAQQGRYGYTF TGCAGCGCCCAACAGGGGAGGTATGGCTACACCTTC
- - TRBJ1-1 TRBV6-5 CASSYSRASLNTEAFF TGTGCCAGCAGTTACTCGAGGGCCAGCTTGAACACTGAAGCTTTCTTT
TRBD2 - TRBJ2-1 TRBV10-3 CAIKASGSYNEQFF TGTGCCATCAAAGCTAGCGGCTCCTACAATGAGCAGTTCTTC
TRBD2 - TRBJ2-2 TRBV9 CASSVGGGGGELFF TGTGCCAGCAGCGTAGGTGGGGGGGGCGGGGAGCTGTTTTTT
- - TRBJ1-1 TRBV11-2 CASSPQLGANTEAFF TGTGCCAGCAGCCCTCAGCTGGGGGCGAACACTGAAGCTTTCTTT
- - TRBJ2-1 TRBV11-1 CASSGGRGRAVGNEQFF TGTGCCAGCAGCGGGGGCAGGGGAAGGGCGGTGGGGAATGAGCAGTTCTTC
- - TRBJ2-7 TRBV19 CASSIGGARDEQYF TGTGCCAGTAGTATCGGGGGCGCCCGGGACGAGCAGTACTTC
- - TRBJ2-2 TRBV27 CASSTGTGRRWGGELFF TGTGCCAGCAGCACGGGAACAGGGCGACGCTGGGGCGGGGAGCTGTTTTTT
- - TRBJ1-3 TRBV18 CASSPIPGSSGNTIYF TGTGCCAGCTCACCAATCCCCGGAAGCTCTGGAAACACCATATATTTT
- - TRBJ1-4 TRBV2 CASSPTGGDNEKLFF TGTGCCAGCAGCCCCACGGGGGGGGATAATGAAAAACTGTTTTTT
- - TRBJ1-2 TRBV30 CAWYPREVGGYTF TGTGCCTGGTACCCCAGGGAGGTAGGTGGCTACACCTTC
TRBD1 - TRBJ1-2 TRBV6-6 CASSYTRDRVFGYTF TGTGCCAGCAGTTACACCCGGGACAGGGTTTTTGGCTACACCTTC
- - TRBJ2-7 TRBV7-9 CASTRTEAYEQYF TGTGCCAGCACCCGGACGGAGGCCTACGAGCAGTACTTC
- - TRBJ2-2 TRBV7-3 CASSGGRATGELFF TGTGCCAGCAGCGGAGGAAGGGCGACCGGGGAGCTGTTTTTT
- - TRBJ2-4 TRBV2 CASSSRVAKNIQYF TGTGCCAGCAGTAGCAGGGTGGCCAAAAACATTCAGTACTTC
- - TRBJ1-6 TRBV27 CASTAGLLNSPLHF TGTGCCAGCACGGCGGGACTCCTGAATTCACCCCTCCACTTT
- - TRBJ1-3 TRBV30 CAWSLGPPKGGNTIYF TGTGCCTGGAGTCTAGGGCCCCCGAAGGGAGGAAACACCATATATTTT
- - TRBJ2-2 TRBV7-2 CASSFWDGTGELFF TGTGCCAGCAGCTTCTGGGACGGGACCGGGGAGCTGTTTTTT
TRBD2 - TRBJ2-7 TRBV7-9 CASSLSGVQYF TGTGCCAGCAGCTTGAGCGGGGTGCAGTACTTC
TRBD1 - TRBJ2-7 TRBV12-5 CASGAGGFTYEQYF TGTGCTAGTGGTGCAGGGGGATTCACCTACGAGCAGTACTTC
TRBD2 - TRBJ2-1 TRBV10-2 CASSDPLAGGPASEQFF TGCGCCAGCAGTGACCCCTTAGCGGGAGGGCCGGCAAGTGAGCAGTTCTTC
- once TRBJ2-7 TRBV5-6 CASSLTGGTYEQYF TGTGCCAGCAGCTTGACAGGTGGGACCTACGAGCAGTACTTC
- - TRBJ1-1 TRBV2 CASSEDRNTEAFF TGTGCCAGCAGTGAGGACAGGAACACTGAAGCTTTCTTT
- - TRBJ2-7 TRBV5-1 CASSPLAGSDEQYF TGCGCCAGCAGCCCATTGGCGGGGTCCGACGAGCAGTACTTC
TRBD2 few TRBJ2-2 TRBV6-6 CASSYLGGSSTGELFF TGTGCCAGCAGTTATCTGGGCGGGAGCAGCACCGGGGAGCTGTTTTTT
- - TRBJ1-1 TRBV7-2 CASSLGPETEAFF TGTGCCAGCAGCTTAGGCCCCGAGACTGAAGCTTTCTTT
- - TRBJ1-2 TRBV6-5 CASSYGGGNGYTF TGTGCCAGCAGTTACGGGGGAGGTAACGGCTACACCTTC
- - TRBJ2-3 TRBV9 CASSDPSLSTQYF TGTGCCAGCAGCGACCCCTCTTTGAGTACGCAGTATTTT
- - TRBJ2-1 TRBV2 CASSDGQLLNEQFF TGTGCCAGCAGTGACGGACAACTACTCAATGAGCAGTTCTTC
- - TRBJ2-3 TRBV2 CASNRQSSTDTQYF TGTGCCAGCAACAGACAGAGTAGCACAGATACGCAGTATTTT
- - TRBJ1-5 TRBV6-1 CASRTQGNQPQHF TGTGCCAGCAGGACTCAGGGGAATCAGCCCCAGCATTTT
TRBD1 - TRBJ1-2 TRBV30 CASTGGGGYTF TGTGCCTCAACAGGGGGCGGTGGCTACACCTTC
- - TRBJ2-1 TRBV2 CASSLYNEQFF TGTGCCAGCAGCCTCTACAATGAGCAGTTCTTC
TRBD1 - TRBJ2-2 TRBV7-8 CASIDRGRVDTGELFF TGTGCCAGCATCGACAGGGGAAGAGTAGACACCGGGGAGCTGTTTTTT